This TCR beta chain appears in the sequencing data of a study of blood T cell repertoires in COVID-19. For the study at large: Spain, Italy and the United States supplied samples that represented acute and convalescent COVID-19. Sources were T cells, B-cell-depleted T cells, or PBMCs; the material itself was cDNA or gDNA.

The junction had 3 bases not matched to a gene; V was cut back by 4 bases and J by 1 base. The CDR3 runs 15 residues. The germline V gene encodes CDR1 MDHEN and CDR2 SYDVKM. Methods used by the authors: Reference gene primer amplification in the assay estimated nucleated cell counts. The assay was immunoSEQ multiplex PCR, and TCRdb's table has in-frame clones only and misses some. V and J calls and clone size are copied from that table; D and trimming were computed from the DNA. The data contain 99,000 or so clones, roughly 85% of them singletons. This chain uses TRBV28 with TRBJ2-2, with 7 bases identical to TRBD1. Sample: peripheral blood. This sequence originates from a man aged 50 to 60 with acute or convalescent COVID-19. DNA of the CDR3: TGTGCCAGCAGTTGGAACAGGGGGAACACCGGGGAGCTGTTTTTT. Residues: CASSWNRGNTGELFF.